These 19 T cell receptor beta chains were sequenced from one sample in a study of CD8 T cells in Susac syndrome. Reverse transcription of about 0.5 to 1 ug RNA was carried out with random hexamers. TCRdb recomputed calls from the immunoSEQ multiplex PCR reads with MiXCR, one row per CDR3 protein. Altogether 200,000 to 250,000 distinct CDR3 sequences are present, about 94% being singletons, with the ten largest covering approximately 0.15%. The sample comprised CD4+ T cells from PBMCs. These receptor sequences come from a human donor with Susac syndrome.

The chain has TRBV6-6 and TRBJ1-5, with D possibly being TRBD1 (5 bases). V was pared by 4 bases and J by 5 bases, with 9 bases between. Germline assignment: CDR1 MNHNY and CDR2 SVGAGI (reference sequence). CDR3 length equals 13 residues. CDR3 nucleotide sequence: TGTGCCAGCAGTTGGGGGGGGGATCAGCCCCAGCATTTT. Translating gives CASSWGGDQPQHF.

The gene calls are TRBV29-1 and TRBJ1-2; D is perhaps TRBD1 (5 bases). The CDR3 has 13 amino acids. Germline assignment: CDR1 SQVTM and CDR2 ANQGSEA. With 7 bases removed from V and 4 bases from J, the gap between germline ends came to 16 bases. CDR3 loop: CSGFLGDLYGYTF. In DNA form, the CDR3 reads TGCAGCGGCTTTTTAGGGGACCTCTATGGCTACACCTTC.

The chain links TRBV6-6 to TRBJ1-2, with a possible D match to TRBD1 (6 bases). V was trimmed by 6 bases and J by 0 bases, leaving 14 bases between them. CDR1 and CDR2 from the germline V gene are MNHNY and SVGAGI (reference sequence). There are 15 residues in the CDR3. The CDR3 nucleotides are TGTGCCAGCAGCTTGGACAGCGAAGCTAACTATGGCTACACCTTC. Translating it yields CASSLDSEANYGYTF.

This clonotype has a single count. CDR3 in amino acids: CASSFREGNTEAFF. CDR3 DNA sequence: TGTGCCAGCAGTTTTAGGGAGGGGAACACTGAAGCTTTCTTT. The chain uses TRBV12-3 or TRBV12-4 and TRBJ1-1; D call uncertain. The CDR3 extends over 14 amino acids. V was pared by 3 bases and J by 1 base, with 9 bases between.

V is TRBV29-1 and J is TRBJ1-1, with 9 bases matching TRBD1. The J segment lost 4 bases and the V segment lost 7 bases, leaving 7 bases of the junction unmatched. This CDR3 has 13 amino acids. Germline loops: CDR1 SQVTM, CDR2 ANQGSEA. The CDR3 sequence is CSGGTGPGTEAFF. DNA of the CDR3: TGCAGCGGGGGGACAGGGCCGGGCACTGAAGCTTTCTTT.

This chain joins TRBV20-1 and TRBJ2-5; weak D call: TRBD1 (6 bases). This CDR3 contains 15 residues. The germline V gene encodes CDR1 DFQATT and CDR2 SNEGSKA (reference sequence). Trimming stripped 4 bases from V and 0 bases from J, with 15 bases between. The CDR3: CSAKPADSYQETQYF. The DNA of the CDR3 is TGCAGTGCTAAGCCGGCGGACAGCTACCAAGAGACCCAGTACTTC.

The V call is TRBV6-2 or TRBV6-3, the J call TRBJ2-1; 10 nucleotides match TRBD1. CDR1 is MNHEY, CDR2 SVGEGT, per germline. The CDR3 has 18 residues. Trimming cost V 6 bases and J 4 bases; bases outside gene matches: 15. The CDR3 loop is CASRGTGVLGPTYNEQFF. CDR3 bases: TGTGCCAGCAGGGGGACAGGGGTTTTAGGCCCTACTTACAATGAGCAGTTCTTC.

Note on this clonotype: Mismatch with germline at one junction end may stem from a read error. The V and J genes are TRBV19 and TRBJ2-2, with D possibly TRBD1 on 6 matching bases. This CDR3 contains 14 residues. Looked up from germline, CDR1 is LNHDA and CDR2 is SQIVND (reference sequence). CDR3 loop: CASKDAGDTGELFF. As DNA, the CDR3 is TGTGCGAGTAAGGACGCAGGGGACACCGGGGAGCTGTTTTTT.

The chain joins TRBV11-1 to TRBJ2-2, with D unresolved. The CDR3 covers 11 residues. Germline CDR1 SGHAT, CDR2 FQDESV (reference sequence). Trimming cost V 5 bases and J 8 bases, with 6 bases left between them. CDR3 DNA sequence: TGTGCCAGCAGCCTCAAAGGGGAGCTGTTTTTT. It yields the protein CASSLKGELFF.

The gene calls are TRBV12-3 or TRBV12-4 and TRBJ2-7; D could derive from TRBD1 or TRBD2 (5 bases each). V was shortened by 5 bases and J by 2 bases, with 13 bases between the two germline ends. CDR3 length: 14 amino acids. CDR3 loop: CASSPSPGPYEQYF. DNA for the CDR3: TGTGCCAGCAGTCCCTCTCCGGGGCCCTACGAGCAGTACTTC.

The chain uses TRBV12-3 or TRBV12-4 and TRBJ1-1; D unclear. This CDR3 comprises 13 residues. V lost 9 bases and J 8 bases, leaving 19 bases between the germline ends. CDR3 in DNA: TGTGCCAGTAGAAAAGAACTAGAATCAGAAGCTTTCTTT. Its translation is CASRKELESEAFF.

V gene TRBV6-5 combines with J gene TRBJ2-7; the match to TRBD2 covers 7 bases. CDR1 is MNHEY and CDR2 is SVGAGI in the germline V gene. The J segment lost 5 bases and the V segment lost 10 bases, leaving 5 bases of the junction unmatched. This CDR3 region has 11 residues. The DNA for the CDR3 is TGTGCCACCGTCGCGGGGGACGAGCAGTACTTC. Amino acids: CATVAGDEQYF.

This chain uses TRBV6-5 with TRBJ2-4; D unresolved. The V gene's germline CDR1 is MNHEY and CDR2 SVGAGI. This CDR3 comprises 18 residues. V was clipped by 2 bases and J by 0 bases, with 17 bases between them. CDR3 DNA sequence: TGTGCCAGCAGTTACGGGGATGGAAGAAATCTAGCCAAAAACATTCAGTACTTC. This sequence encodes CASSYGDGRNLAKNIQYF.

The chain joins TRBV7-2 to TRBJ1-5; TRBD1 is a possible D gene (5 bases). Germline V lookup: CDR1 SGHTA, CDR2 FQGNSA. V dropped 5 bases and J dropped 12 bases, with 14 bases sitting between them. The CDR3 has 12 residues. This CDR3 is CASSEGRAFQHF. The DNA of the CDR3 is TGTGCCAGCAGCGAGGGCAGGGCATTCCAGCATTTT.

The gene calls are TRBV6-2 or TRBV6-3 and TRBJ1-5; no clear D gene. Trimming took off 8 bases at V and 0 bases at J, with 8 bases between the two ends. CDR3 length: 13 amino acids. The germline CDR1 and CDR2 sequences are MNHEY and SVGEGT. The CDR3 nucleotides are TGTGCCAGCGGTTCGGATAGCAATCAGCCCCAGCATTTT. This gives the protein CASGSDSNQPQHF.

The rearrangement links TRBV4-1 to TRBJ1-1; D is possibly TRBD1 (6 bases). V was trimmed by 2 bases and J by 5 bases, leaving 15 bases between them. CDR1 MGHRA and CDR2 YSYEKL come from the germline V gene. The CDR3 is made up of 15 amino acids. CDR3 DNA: TGCGCCAGCAGCCAACCAACTCAGGGGAGTACTGAAGCTTTCTTT. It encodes CASSQPTQGSTEAFF.

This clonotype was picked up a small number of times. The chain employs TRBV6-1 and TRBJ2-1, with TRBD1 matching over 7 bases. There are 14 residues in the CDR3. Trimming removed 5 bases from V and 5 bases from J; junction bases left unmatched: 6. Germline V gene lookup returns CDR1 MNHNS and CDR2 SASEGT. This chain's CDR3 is CASSSPDRDNEQFF. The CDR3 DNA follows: TGTGCCAGCAGTTCCCCTGACAGGGACAATGAGCAGTTCTTC.

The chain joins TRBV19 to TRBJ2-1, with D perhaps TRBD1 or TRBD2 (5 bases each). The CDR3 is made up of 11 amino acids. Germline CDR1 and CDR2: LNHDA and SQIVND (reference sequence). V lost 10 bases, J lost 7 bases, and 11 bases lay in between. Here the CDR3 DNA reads TGTGCCACGGGACCCCGGAATGAGCAGTTCTTC. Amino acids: CATGPRNEQFF. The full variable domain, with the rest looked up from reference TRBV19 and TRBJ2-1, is DGGITQSPKYLFRKEGQNVTLSCEQNLNHDAMYWYRQDPGQGLRLIYYSQIVNDFQKGDIAEGYSVSREKKESFPLTVTSAQKNPTAFYLCATGPRNEQFFGPGTRLTVL.

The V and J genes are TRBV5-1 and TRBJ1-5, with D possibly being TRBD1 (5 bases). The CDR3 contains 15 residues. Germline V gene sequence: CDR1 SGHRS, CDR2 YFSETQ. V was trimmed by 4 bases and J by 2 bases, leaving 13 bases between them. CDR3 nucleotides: TGCGCCAGCAGCGATCATCCGGGGGGCAATCAGCCCCAGCATTTT. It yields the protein CASSDHPGGNQPQHF.